These 4 T cell receptor beta chains share one sample of origin, sequenced in a study of CD8+ T cells in alopecia areata. Once RNA had been extracted, it was reverse transcribed into cDNA to act as the sequencing template. Using immunoSEQ multiplex PCR, the repertoire was profiled, and TCRdb retains in-frame clones only, with some absent. This table has some 150,000 clones, just over 65% appearing once. This material consisted of CD8+ T cells sorted from blood, taken at week 0. The receptors here all came from a human donor with alopecia areata.

This sequence joins TRBV29-1 and TRBJ1-2; 9 nucleotides agree with TRBD1. Germline values: CDR1 SQVTM, CDR2 ANQGSEA. The length of the CDR3 is 15 residues. After removal of 4 bases from V and 2 bases from J, the junction contained 8 bases not matched to a gene. The CDR3 here is CSVALGTGTNYGYTF. CDR3 DNA sequence: TGCAGCGTTGCCCTAGGGACAGGGACCAACTATGGCTACACCTTC.

The chain has TRBV27 and TRBJ1-6; D is perhaps TRBD1 (6 bases). Germline loops: CDR1 MNHEY, CDR2 SMNVEV (reference sequence). The CDR3 runs 14 residues. With 7 bases removed from V and 7 bases from J, the gap between germline ends came to 14 bases. CDR3 sequence reads: CASTQGAGNSPLHF. Here the CDR3 DNA reads TGTGCCAGCACACAGGGTGCCGGGAATTCACCCCTCCACTTT.

V and J are TRBV4-2 and TRBJ2-7, with TRBD2 matching over 11 bases. After removal of 2 bases from V and 2 bases from J, the junction contained 2 bases not matched to a gene. Germline assignment: CDR1 LGHNA and CDR2 YNFKEQ. The CDR3 loop spans 15 amino acids. The DNA of the CDR3 is TGTGCCAGCAGCCAACTAGCGGGGGGCGCCTACGAGCAGTACTTC. Translation gives CASSQLAGGAYEQYF.

This chain connects TRBV6-6 to TRBJ2-5; 12 positions agree with TRBD2. Germline V lookup: CDR1 MNHNY, CDR2 SVGAGI (reference sequence). J lost 3 bases, V lost 6 bases, and 5 bases had no gene match. The CDR3 has 15 residues. The CDR3 loop reads CASSPTSGGEETQYF. CDR3 in DNA: TGTGCCAGCAGCCCGACTAGCGGGGGAGAAGAGACCCAGTACTTC.